The sequence of this T cell receptor beta chain was determined in a study of T cells expressing NK-cell markers. About the study: In sorted CD3+CD56+NKG2C+, CD3+CD56+NKG2C- and CD3+CD56-NKG2C+ T cells, TCR beta repertoires were obtained.

The length of the CDR3 is 13 residues. Germline V gene sequence: CDR1 KGHSH, CDR2 LQKENI. Findings and limits, study-wide: There were a handful of donors in whom these clonotypes also led the CD3+CD56-NKG2C+ fraction.

Notes on this clonotype: Its antigen remains unidentified.

TCRdb re-called the 5' RACE reads; one entry per CDR3 protein, DNA not given. The sample has 250,000 to 300,000 distinct CDR3 sequences. J is TRBJ1-1 and V is TRBV18. The sequenced sample consisted of blood T cells: a sorted CD56 or NKG2C T cell subset, CD4+ or CD8+ T cells, or bulk PBMC T cells (not recorded which). The clonotype was recovered from a woman between 18 and 70 years old in good health. CDR3: CASSQDANTEAFF. Variable domain in full (rest from reference TRBV18 and TRBJ1-1): NAGVMQNPRHLVRRRGQEARLRCSPMKGHSHVYWYRQLPEEGLKFMVYLQKENIIDESGMPKERFSAEFPKEGPSILRIQQVVRGDSAAYFCASSQDANTEAFFGQGTRLTVV.